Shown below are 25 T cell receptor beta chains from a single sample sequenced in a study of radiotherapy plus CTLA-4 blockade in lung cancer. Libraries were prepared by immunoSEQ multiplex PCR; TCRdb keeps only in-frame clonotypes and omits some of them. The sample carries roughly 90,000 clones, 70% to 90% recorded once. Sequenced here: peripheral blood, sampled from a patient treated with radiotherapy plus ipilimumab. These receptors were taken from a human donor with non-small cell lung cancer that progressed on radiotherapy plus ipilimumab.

The CDR3 loop reads CGARGRVPNQPQHF. Here the CDR3 DNA reads TGTGGCGCTCGGGGCAGGGTTCCCAATCAGCCCCAGCATTTT. This chain links TRBV19 with TRBJ1-5; D might be TRBD1 (5 bases). Germline V CDR1 and CDR2: LNHDA, SQIVND (reference sequence). The CDR3 consists of 14 residues.

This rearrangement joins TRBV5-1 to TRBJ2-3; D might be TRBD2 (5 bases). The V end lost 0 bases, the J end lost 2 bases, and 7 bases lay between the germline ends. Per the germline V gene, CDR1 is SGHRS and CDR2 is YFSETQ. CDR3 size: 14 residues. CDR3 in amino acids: CASSLELVTDTQYF. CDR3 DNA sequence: TGCGCCAGCAGCTTGGAACTAGTCACAGATACGCAGTATTTT. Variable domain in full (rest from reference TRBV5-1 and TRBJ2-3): KAGVTQTPRYLIKTRGQQVTLSCSPISGHRSVSWYQQTPGQGLQFLFEYFSETQRNKGNFPGRFSGRQFSNSRSEMNVSTLELGDSALYLCASSLELVTDTQYFGPGTRLTVL.

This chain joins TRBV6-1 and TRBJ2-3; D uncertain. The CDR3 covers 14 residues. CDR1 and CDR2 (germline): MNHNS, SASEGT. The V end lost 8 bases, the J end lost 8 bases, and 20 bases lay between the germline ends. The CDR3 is CASRVGPQSGTQYF. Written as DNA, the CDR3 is TGTGCCAGCCGGGTGGGCCCCCAGAGTGGTACGCAGTATTTT.

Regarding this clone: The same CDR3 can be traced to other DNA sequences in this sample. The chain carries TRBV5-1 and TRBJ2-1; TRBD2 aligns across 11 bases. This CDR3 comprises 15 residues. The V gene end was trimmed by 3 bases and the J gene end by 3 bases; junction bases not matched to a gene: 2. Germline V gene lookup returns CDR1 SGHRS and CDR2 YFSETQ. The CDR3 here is CASSSGLADYNEQFF. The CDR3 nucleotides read TGCGCCAGCAGCTCGGGACTAGCGGACTACAATGAGCAGTTCTTC.

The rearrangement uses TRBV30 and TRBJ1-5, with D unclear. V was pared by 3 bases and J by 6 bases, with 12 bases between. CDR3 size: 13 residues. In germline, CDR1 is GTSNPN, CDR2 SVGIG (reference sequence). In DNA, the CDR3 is TGTGCCTGGAGCGCCGGACTTTCTCAGCCCCAGCATTTT. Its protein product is CAWSAGLSQPQHF.

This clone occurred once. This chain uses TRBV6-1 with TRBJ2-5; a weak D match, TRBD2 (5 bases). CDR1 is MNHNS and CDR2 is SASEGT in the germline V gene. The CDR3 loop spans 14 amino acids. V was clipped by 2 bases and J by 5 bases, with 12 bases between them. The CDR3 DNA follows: TGTGCCAGCAGTGAACGTCTAGCTGGGGAGACCCAGTACTTC. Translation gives CASSERLAGETQYF.

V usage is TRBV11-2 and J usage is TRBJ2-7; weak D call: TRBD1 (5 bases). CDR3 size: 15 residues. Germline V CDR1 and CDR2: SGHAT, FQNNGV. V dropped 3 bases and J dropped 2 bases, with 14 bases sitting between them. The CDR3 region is CASSFLRDKTYEQYF. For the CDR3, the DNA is TGTGCCAGCAGCTTCCTCAGGGATAAGACCTACGAGCAGTACTTC.

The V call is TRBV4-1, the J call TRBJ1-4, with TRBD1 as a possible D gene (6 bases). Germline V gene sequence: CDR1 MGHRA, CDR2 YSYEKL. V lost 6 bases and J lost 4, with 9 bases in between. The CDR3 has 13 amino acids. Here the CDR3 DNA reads TGCGCCAGCAGGTCAGGGGTTAATGAAAAACTGTTTTTT. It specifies CASRSGVNEKLFF.

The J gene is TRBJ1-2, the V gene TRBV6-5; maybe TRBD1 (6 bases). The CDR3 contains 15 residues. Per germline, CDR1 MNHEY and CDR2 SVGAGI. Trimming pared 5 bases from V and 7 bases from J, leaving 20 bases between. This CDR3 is CASSPPEGDGGGYTF. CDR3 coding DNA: TGTGCCAGCAGTCCCCCGGAGGGGGATGGGGGTGGCTACACCTTC.

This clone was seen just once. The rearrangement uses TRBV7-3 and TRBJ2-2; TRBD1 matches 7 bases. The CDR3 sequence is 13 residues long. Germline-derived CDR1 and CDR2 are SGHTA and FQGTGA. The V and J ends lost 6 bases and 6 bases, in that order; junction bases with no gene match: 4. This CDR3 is CASSSTGAGELFF. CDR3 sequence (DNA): TGTGCCAGCAGTTCAACAGGGGCCGGGGAGCTGTTTTTT.

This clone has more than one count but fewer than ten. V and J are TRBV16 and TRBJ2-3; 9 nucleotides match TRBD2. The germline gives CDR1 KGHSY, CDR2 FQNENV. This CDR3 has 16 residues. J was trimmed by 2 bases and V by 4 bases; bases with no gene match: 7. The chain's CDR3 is CASSRRLAEFTDTQYF. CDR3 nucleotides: TGTGCCAGCAGCCGGAGACTAGCGGAATTCACAGATACGCAGTATTTT. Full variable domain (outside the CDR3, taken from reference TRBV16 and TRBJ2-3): GEEVAQTPKHLVRGEGQKAKLYCAPIKGHSYVFWYQQVLKNEFKFLISFQNENVFDETGMPKERFSAKCLPNSPCSLEIQATKLEDSAVYFCASSRRLAEFTDTQYFGPGTRLTVL.

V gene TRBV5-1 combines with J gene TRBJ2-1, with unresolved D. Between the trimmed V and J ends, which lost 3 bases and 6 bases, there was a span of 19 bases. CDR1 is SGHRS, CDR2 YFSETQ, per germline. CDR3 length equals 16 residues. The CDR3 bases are TGCGCCAGCAGCTCCTTAACTGGACCCCTTGGCAATGAGCAGTTCTTC. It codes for CASSSLTGPLGNEQFF.

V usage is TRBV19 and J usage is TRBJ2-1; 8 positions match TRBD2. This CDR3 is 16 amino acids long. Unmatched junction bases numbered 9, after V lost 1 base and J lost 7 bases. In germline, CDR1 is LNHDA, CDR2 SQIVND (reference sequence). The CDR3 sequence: CASSIVGGLVFNEQFF. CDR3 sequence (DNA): TGTGCCAGTAGTATAGTAGGGGGACTAGTTTTTAATGAGCAGTTCTTC. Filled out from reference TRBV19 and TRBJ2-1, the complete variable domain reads DGGITQSPKYLFRKEGQNVTLSCEQNLNHDAMYWYRQDPGQGLRLIYYSQIVNDFQKGDIAEGYSVSREKKESFPLTVTSAQKNPTAFYLCASSIVGGLVFNEQFFGPGTRLTVL.

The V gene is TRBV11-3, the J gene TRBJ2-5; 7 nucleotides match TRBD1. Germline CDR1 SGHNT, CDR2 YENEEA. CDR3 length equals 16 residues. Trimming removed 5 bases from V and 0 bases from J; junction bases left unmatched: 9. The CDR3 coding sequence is TGTGCCAGCAGCCACCGGGACAGAGAGTACCAAGAGACCCAGTACTTC. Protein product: CASSHRDREYQETQYF.

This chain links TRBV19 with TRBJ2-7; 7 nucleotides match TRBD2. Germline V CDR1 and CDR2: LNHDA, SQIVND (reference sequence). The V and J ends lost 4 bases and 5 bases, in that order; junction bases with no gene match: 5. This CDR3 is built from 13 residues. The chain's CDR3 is CASSNGRKDEQYF. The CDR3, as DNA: TGTGCCAGTAGTAACGGGAGGAAGGACGAGCAGTACTTC.

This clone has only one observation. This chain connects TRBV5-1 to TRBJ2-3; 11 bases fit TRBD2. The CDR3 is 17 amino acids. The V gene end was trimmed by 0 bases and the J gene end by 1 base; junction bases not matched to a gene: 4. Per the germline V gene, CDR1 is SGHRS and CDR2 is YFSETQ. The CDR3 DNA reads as TGCGCCAGCAGCTTGGCTATGACTAGCGGGGGCACAGATACGCAGTATTTT. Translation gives CASSLAMTSGGTDTQYF.

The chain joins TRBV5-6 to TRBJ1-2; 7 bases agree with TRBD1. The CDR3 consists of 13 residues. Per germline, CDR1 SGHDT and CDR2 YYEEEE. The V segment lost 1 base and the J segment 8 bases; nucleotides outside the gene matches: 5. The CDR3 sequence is CASSLWTGRGYTF. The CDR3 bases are TGTGCCAGCAGCTTGTGGACAGGTCGGGGCTACACCTTC. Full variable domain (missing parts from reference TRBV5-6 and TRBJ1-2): DAGVTQSPTHLIKTRGQQVTLRCSPKSGHDTVSWYQQALGQGPQFIFQYYEEEERQRGNFPDRFSGHQFPNYSSELNVNALLLGDSALYLCASSLWTGRGYTFGSGTRLTVV.

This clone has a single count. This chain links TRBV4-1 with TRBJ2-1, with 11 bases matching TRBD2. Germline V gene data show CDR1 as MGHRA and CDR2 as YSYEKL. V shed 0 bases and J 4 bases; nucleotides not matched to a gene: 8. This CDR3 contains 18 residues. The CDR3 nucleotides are TGCGCCAGCAGCCAAGAAATCTTTGGACTAGCGGGTTACAATGAGCAGTTCTTC. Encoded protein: CASSQEIFGLAGYNEQFF.

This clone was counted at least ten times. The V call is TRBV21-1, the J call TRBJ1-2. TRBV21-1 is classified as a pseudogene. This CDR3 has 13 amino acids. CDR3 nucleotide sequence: TGTGCCAGCAGCAAAGGGGGAGGCTATGGCTACACCTTC. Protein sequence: CASSKGGGYGYTF.

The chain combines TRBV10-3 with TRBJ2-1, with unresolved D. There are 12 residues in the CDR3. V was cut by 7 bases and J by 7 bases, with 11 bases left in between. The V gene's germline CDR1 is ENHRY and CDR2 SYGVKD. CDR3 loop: CAITNKPNEQFF. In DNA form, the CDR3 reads TGTGCCATCACGAACAAGCCGAATGAGCAGTTCTTC.

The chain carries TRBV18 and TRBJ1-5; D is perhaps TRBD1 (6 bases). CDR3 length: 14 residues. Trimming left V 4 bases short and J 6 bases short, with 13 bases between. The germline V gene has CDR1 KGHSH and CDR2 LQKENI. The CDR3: CASSLSGEGQPQHF. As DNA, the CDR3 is TGTGCCAGCTCACTTTCAGGGGAGGGTCAGCCCCAGCATTTT. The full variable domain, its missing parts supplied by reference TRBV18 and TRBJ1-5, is NAGVMQNPRHLVRRRGQEARLRCSPMKGHSHVYWYRQLPEEGLKFMVYLQKENIIDESGMPKERFSAEFPKEGPSILRIQQVVRGDSAAYFCASSLSGEGQPQHFGDGTRLSIL.

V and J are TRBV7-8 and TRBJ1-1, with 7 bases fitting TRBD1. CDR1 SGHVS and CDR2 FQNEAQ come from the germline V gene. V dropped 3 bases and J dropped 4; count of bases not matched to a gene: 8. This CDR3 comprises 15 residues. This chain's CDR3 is CASSFQVRGLTEAFF. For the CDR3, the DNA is TGTGCCAGCAGCTTCCAAGTAAGGGGGCTCACTGAAGCTTTCTTT. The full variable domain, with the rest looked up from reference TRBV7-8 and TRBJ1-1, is GAGVSQSPRYKVAKRGQDVALRCDPISGHVSLFWYQQALGQGPEFLTYFQNEAQLDKSGLPSDRFFAERPEGSVSTLKIQRTQQEDSAVYLCASSFQVRGLTEAFFGQGTRLTVV.

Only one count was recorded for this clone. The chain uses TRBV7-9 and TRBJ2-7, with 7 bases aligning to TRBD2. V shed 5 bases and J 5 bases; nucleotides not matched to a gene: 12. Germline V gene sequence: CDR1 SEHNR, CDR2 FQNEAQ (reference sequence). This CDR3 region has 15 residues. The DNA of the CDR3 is TGTGCCAGCAGCCTGGGGGAGGGCCGGGGAAACGAGCAGTACTTC. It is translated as CASSLGEGRGNEQYF. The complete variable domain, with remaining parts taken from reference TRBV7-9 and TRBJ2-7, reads DTGVSQNPRHKITKRGQNVTFRCDPISEHNRLYWYRQTLGQGPEFLTYFQNEAQLEKSRLLSDRFSAERPKGSFSTLEIQRTEQGDSAMYLCASSLGEGRGNEQYFGPGTRLTVT.

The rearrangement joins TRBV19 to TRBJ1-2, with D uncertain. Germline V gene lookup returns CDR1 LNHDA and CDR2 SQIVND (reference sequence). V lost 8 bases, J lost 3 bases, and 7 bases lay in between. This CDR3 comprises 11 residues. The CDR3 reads CASFIDYGYTF. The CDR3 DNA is TGTGCCAGTTTCATTGACTATGGCTACACCTTC.

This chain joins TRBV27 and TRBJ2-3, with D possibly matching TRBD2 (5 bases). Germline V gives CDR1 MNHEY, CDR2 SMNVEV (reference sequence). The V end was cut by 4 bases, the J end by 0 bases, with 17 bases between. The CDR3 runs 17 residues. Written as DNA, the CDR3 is TGTGCCAGCAGTTCAGCCAGCGGTTACAAAAGCACAGATACGCAGTATTTT. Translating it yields CASSSASGYKSTDTQYF.